This entry lists 24 T cell receptor beta chains sequenced from one sample in a study of Graves' ophthalmopathy and Graves' hyperthyroidism. RNA transcripts were the template, and TCR beta CDR3 regions were amplified from them. An initial RT-PCR round employing HTBI primers preceded a second-round multiplex PCR. TCRdb processed the multiplex PCR reads anew with MiXCR; each CDR3 protein has one entry. This sample has some 380,000 distinct CDR3 sequences, with just over 15% found just once. What was sequenced was peripheral blood. The origin of the receptors is a woman aged 18-29 years with stable Graves' hyperthyroidism.

There are a few counts of this clonotype. This may be a read error, as it is one base from a much larger clone. V is TRBV12-3 or TRBV12-4 and J is TRBJ1-1; 9 bases are a match to TRBD1. The CDR3 is 14 amino acids. CDR3 protein: CASSGQGSVAEACF. The CDR3 nucleotides read TGTGCCAGCAGTGGACAGGGGAGTGTCGCTGAAGCTTGCTTT.

With regard to this clonotype: The CDR3 does not end in the conserved phenylalanine or tryptophan, so this is likely a read error. This chain links TRBV6-1 with TRBJ1-1; tentative D call: TRBD1 (5 bases). V was shortened by 6 bases and J by 4 bases, with 12 bases between the two germline ends. Germline V gene data show CDR1 as MNHNS and CDR2 as SASEGT. The CDR3 is 13 amino acids. The CDR3, as DNA: TGTGCCAGCAGCGCGACAGAGAGCACTGAAGCTTTCCTT. Translating it yields CASSATESTEAFL.

This clonotype has at least ten counts. This chain connects TRBV5-1 to TRBJ2-7, with D perhaps matching TRBD1 (6 bases). Between the trimmed V and J ends, which lost 1 base and 2 bases, there was a span of 16 bases. The CDR3 has 16 amino acids. Germline-derived CDR1 and CDR2 are SGHRS and YFSETQ. The chain's CDR3 is CASSLKGESPTYEQYF. In DNA, the CDR3 is TGCGCCAGCAGCTTGAAGGGGGAATCCCCCACCTACGAGCAGTACTTC. Using reference TRBV5-1 and TRBJ2-7 for the parts outside the CDR3, the full variable domain is KAGVTQTPRYLIKTRGQQVTLSCSPISGHRSVSWYQQTPGQGLQFLFEYFSETQRNKGNFPGRFSGRQFSNSRSEMNVSTLELGDSALYLCASSLKGESPTYEQYFGPGTRLTVT.

This clonotype was seen ten or more times. The rearrangement joins TRBV12-5 to TRBJ1-6; D is undetermined. This CDR3 is built from 13 residues. Germline CDR1 reads LGHNT; CDR2 reads FRNRAP. The germline V and J ends were trimmed by 5 bases and 4 bases, with 6 bases remaining between them. The chain's CDR3 is CASGPRYNSPLHF. Here the CDR3 DNA reads TGTGCTAGTGGTCCCCGGTATAATTCACCCCTCCACTTT.

This clonotype was recorded at least ten times. The rearrangement joins TRBV6-2 or TRBV6-3 to TRBJ2-2; no clear D gene. V dropped 8 bases and J dropped 6 bases, with 7 bases sitting between them. Germline CDR1 MNHEY, CDR2 SVGEGT. This CDR3 is 11 amino acids long. CDR3 loop: CASGLSGELFF. The CDR3 DNA follows: TGTGCCAGCGGATTGTCCGGGGAGCTGTTTTTT.

This clonotype was observed at least ten times. The CDR3 here is CASSFTWGGGRREETQYF. The CDR3 DNA is TGTGCCAGCAGCTTCACTTGGGGTGGGGGCAGGCGTGAAGAGACCCAGTACTTC. This chain connects TRBV7-8 to TRBJ2-5; a weak D match, TRBD1 (6 bases). V dropped 3 bases and J dropped 3 bases, with 23 bases sitting between them. Per the germline V gene, CDR1 is SGHVS and CDR2 is FQNEAQ. The CDR3 sequence is 18 residues long.

There are many counts of this clonotype. The chain combines TRBV6-5 with TRBJ1-2; no clear D gene. V gave up 8 bases and J gave up 3 bases, with 13 bases separating them. This CDR3 is 13 amino acids long. Germline V CDR1 and CDR2: MNHEY, SVGAGI. The CDR3 spells CASQRLGHYGYTF. The CDR3, as DNA: TGTGCCAGCCAACGTTTAGGGCACTATGGCTACACCTTC.

In regard to this clonotype: Given a much more abundant clone one base away, this may be a read error. Since the CDR3 does not end with the conserved phenylalanine or tryptophan, this likely comes from a read error. V and J are TRBV7-9 and TRBJ1-1; perhaps TRBD1 as D (5 bases). Germline V gives CDR1 SEHNR, CDR2 FQNEAQ (reference sequence). V was pared by 5 bases and J by 6 bases, with 10 bases between. This CDR3 spans 12 amino acids. CDR3 residues: CASSRDYPEAFS. Here the CDR3 DNA reads TGTGCCAGCAGCCGGGACTACCCTGAAGCTTTCTCT.

Notes on this clonotype: This may arise from a read error, as a much more abundant clone is one base away. J is TRBJ1-1 and V is TRBV12-3 or TRBV12-4; D is ambiguous. Trimming removed 0 bases from V and 1 base from J, with 9 bases in between. This CDR3 contains 15 residues. CDR3 in DNA: TGTGCCAGCAGTTTAGCGGCCGGAAAGAACACTGAAGCTTTCTTT. The encoded protein is CASSLAAGKNTEAFF.

This clonotype was detected ten times or more. The J gene is TRBJ2-7, the V gene TRBV7-9; D may match TRBD1 or TRBD2 (6 bases each). The CDR3 has 13 amino acids. Germline-derived CDR1 and CDR2 are SEHNR and FQNEAQ (reference sequence). V shed 1 base and J shed 7 bases, with 11 bases lying between them. The CDR3 spells CASSLGGGGEQYF. The DNA of the CDR3 is TGTGCCAGCAGCTTAGGAGGGGGAGGAGAGCAGTACTTC.

There are a few counts of this clonotype. This rearrangement joins TRBV4-1 to TRBJ1-2; TRBD1 is a possible D gene (5 bases). The CDR3 runs 17 residues. V lost 0 bases and J 7 bases, leaving 21 bases between the germline ends. Germline CDR1 reads MGHRA; CDR2 reads YSYEKL. CDR3: CASSQDTGRGPTRGYTF. The CDR3 DNA reads TGCGCCAGCAGCCAAGATACAGGAAGGGGTCCCACCCGTGGCTACACCTTC.

This clonotype was observed at least ten times. The chain couples TRBV6-5 to TRBJ1-1; D remains ambiguous. The CDR3 extends over 13 amino acids. The germline V gene encodes CDR1 MNHEY and CDR2 SVGAGI. Trimming shortened V by 2 bases and J by 11 bases, and 15 bases separated the two germline ends. CDR3 amino acids: CASSYGQNVEAFF. For the CDR3, the DNA is TGTGCCAGCAGTTACGGCCAGAACGTTGAGGCTTTCTTT.

This clonotype has ten or more counts. The gene calls are TRBV18 and TRBJ2-7; a possible D gene is TRBD1 (6 bases). Germline V CDR1 and CDR2: KGHSH, LQKENI. V dropped 9 bases and J dropped 3 bases, with 15 bases sitting between them. CDR3 length: 13 amino acids. Here the CDR3 DNA reads TGTGCCAGTCGTCGACAGGAAGGCTACGAGCAGTACTTC. Its protein product is CASRRQEGYEQYF.

Ten or more counts support this clonotype. The germline gene is not matched at one end of the junction; a read error may be the cause. The chain joins TRBV6-5 to TRBJ1-2, with D perhaps TRBD1 (5 bases). Germline CDR1 and CDR2: MNHEY and SVGAGI. The CDR3 covers 15 residues. The CDR3 nucleotides are TGCGCCAGCAGTTCCCTCCCCCGGGGCACGAGGAGCTACACCTTC. Translating it yields CASSSLPRGTRSYTF.

The chain is built from TRBV29-1 and TRBJ2-5; 8 positions match TRBD2. From germline, CDR1 is SQVTM and CDR2 ANQGSEA. The trim removed 4 bases at V and 4 bases at J, leaving 5 bases unmatched. This CDR3 contains 13 residues. The CDR3 is CSVAGGDRETQYF. CDR3 nucleotide sequence: TGCAGCGTTGCCGGGGGGGATCGAGAGACCCAGTACTTC.

In this sample, this clonotype turned up many times. The chain's CDR3 is CASSLLSGAGNTIYF. Written as DNA, the CDR3 is TGCGCCAGCAGCTTGTTATCAGGGGCTGGAAACACCATATATTTT. V usage is TRBV5-1 and J usage is TRBJ1-3, with D possibly TRBD1 on 6 matching bases. Deletions cut 1 base from V and 2 bases from J, with 10 bases between. The CDR3 sequence is 15 residues long. Germline V gene sequence: CDR1 SGHRS, CDR2 YFSETQ. Drawing the rest from reference TRBV5-1 and TRBJ1-3, the complete variable domain is KAGVTQTPRYLIKTRGQQVTLSCSPISGHRSVSWYQQTPGQGLQFLFEYFSETQRNKGNFPGRFSGRQFSNSRSEMNVSTLELGDSALYLCASSLLSGAGNTIYFGEGSWLTVV.

This chain uses TRBV6-1 with TRBJ1-2; D is unclear. This CDR3 has 13 residues. The V end lost 6 bases, the J end lost 9 bases, and 17 bases lay between the germline ends. Germline V gives CDR1 MNHNS, CDR2 SASEGT. Here the CDR3 reads CASRSTAWGSYTF. CDR3 nucleotides: TGTGCCAGCAGGTCCACAGCGTGGGGAAGCTACACCTTC.

The rearrangement joins TRBV28 to TRBJ2-5; D may be TRBD2 (5 bases). This CDR3 spans 14 amino acids. Germline values: CDR1 MDHEN, CDR2 SYDVKM. Deletions cut 6 bases from V and 5 bases from J, with 16 bases between. The CDR3 DNA reads TGTGCCAGCAGCCGCCCTAGCCTCCGGGAGACCCAGTACTTC. Its translation is CASSRPSLRETQYF.

This clonotype was recorded at least ten times. This chain joins TRBV20-1 and TRBJ1-1; 8 bases align to TRBD1. Germline values: CDR1 DFQATT, CDR2 SNEGSKA (reference sequence). The CDR3 spans 14 residues. J was trimmed by 4 bases and V by 5 bases; bases with no gene match: 9. Here the CDR3 DNA reads TGCAGTGCTTCGAAAACAGGGGGTTTCACTGAAGCTTTCTTT. Protein product: CSASKTGGFTEAFF.

This clonotype was recorded many times. The V call is TRBV6-2 or TRBV6-3, the J call TRBJ1-3; D is ambiguous. The CDR3 contains 16 residues. CDR1 is MNHEY and CDR2 is SVGEGT in the germline V gene. V shed 9 bases and J shed 2 bases, with 20 bases lying between them. DNA of the CDR3: TGTGCCAGTCCATCCCCGACCGAGACGGCTGGAAACACCATATATTTT. Its protein product is CASPSPTETAGNTIYF.

This clonotype was recorded many times. The gene calls are TRBV3-1 and TRBJ1-1; the D gene is possibly TRBD1 (6 bases). This CDR3 spans 14 amino acids. The V end lost 5 bases, the J end lost 4 bases, and 14 bases lay between the germline ends. Germline lookup yields CDR1 LGHDT and CDR2 YNNKEL (reference sequence). The CDR3 here is CASSDHGTRTEAFF. Here the CDR3 DNA reads TGTGCCAGCAGCGATCACGGGACACGCACTGAAGCTTTCTTT.

Many counts were recorded for this clonotype. The chain employs TRBV2 and TRBJ1-5; weak D call: TRBD1 (5 bases). Germline V CDR1 and CDR2: SNHLY, FYNNEI. This CDR3 is 13 amino acids long. The V end was cut by 6 bases, the J end by 6 bases, with 12 bases between. The CDR3 DNA sequence: TGTGCCAGCAGCAGGGATCAGGGTCAGCCCCAGCATTTT. Its protein is CASSRDQGQPQHF.

On this clonotype itself: The junction differs from germline at one of its ends, possibly a read error. The rearrangement joins TRBV9 to TRBJ1-1, with TRBD1 as a possible D gene (5 bases). CDR1 is SGDLS and CDR2 is YYNGEE in the germline V gene. This CDR3 has 12 residues. The CDR3, as DNA: TGTGCCAGCAGGGCAGGGTCGGGTGAAACTTTCTTT. Its translation is CASRAGSGETFF.

Notes on this clonotype: This may arise from a read error, as a much more abundant clone is one base away. This rearrangement joins TRBV5-1 to TRBJ2-5; the match to TRBD1 covers 7 bases. Trimming removed 6 bases from V and 7 bases from J; junction bases left unmatched: 12. This CDR3 comprises 14 residues. The germline gives CDR1 SGHRS, CDR2 YFSETQ. The CDR3 spells CASTTIGGEVTQYF. The CDR3 nucleotides read TGCGCCAGCACCACCATAGGGGGCGAGGTGACCCAGTACTTC.